Below are 4 T cell receptor beta chains sequenced from a single sample in a study of Tregs in tolerant kidney transplant recipients. Sequenced by immunoSEQ multiplex PCR; TCRdb stores in-frame clones only, minus some. Here the sample table reports approximately 49,000 clones. Sample: CD4+ T cells from blood, taken before the transplant. These receptor sequences come from a human donor who received a combined kidney and bone marrow transplant.

In regard to this clone: Read data end 3 residues before the CDR3 end; the end is taken from the germline J gene. The chain has TRBV20-1 and TRBJ2-1, with 11 bases matching TRBD2. Germline values: CDR1 DFQATT, CDR2 SNEGSKA (reference sequence). V lost 2 bases and J lost 6; bases outside the gene matches: 3. The CDR3 runs to 14 residues. The CDR3 bases that were read are TGCAGTGCTAGACTAGCGGGAGGTGTCAATGAG. Translating it yields CSARLAGGVNE. The full CDR3 protein is CSARLAGGVNEQFF.

Worth noting for this clone: The DNA ends 3 residues before the CDR3 does, and the rest of the CDR3 is filled in from the germline J gene. The gene calls are TRBV2 and TRBJ2-3; 7 bases are a match to TRBD1. The J segment lost 2 bases and the V segment lost 4 bases, leaving 3 bases of the junction unmatched. The germline V gene has CDR1 SNHLY and CDR2 FYNNEI. This CDR3 spans 14 amino acids. The chain's CDR3 is CASSGGTDTDTQYF. The covered CDR3 bases are TGTGCCAGCAGTGGGGGGACAGACACAGATACG.

Concerning this clone: The observed sequence ends 3 residues before the CDR3 terminus, with the missing tail filled in from the germline J gene. J is TRBJ2-7 and V is TRBV29-1, with D unresolved. Germline V gene lookup returns CDR1 SQVTM and CDR2 ANQGSEA. This CDR3 comprises 11 residues. The V gene lost 4 bases and the J gene lost 4 bases, with 8 bases spanning the gap. CDR3 in amino acids: CSVVFSYEQYF. Incomplete CDR3 DNA: TGCAGCGTTGTATTTTCGTACGAG.

Regarding this clone: The read stops 3 residues short of the end of the CDR3; the missing end is completed from the germline J gene. The rearrangement links TRBV30 to TRBJ2-3; a possible D gene is TRBD1 (7 bases). Trimming took off 1 base at V and 0 bases at J, with 11 bases between the two ends. CDR3 length: 15 residues. Germline V gene data show CDR1 as GTSNPN and CDR2 as SVGIG (reference sequence). The CDR3 protein is CAWSDPGGSTDTQYF. CDR3 DNA, as far as it was read: TGTGCCTGGAGTGACCCAGGGGGGAGCACAGATACG.